The 16 T cell receptor beta chains below were found in one sample sequenced in a study of long-term antiretroviral therapy in people with HIV. A v3.0 immunoSEQ assay was performed at survey level. Some clones are missing from TCRdb's copy, which holds only in-frame ones; the method was immunoSEQ multiplex PCR. The data contain roughly 20,000 clones, over 70% of them singletons. This specimen was unsorted PBMCs, taken 0.5 years before starting antiretroviral therapy. Receptor source: a man aged 18 to 30 with HIV.

The chain recombines TRBV28 with TRBJ2-7; 8 nucleotides align to TRBD1. Germline V gives CDR1 MDHEN, CDR2 SYDVKM. After removal of 3 bases from V and 3 bases from J, the junction contained 1 base not matched to a gene. The CDR3 runs 13 residues. The CDR3 is CASSFGTGYEQYF. In DNA, the CDR3 is TGTGCCAGCAGTTTCGGGACAGGCTACGAGCAGTACTTC.

This clone is medium-sized in the sample. The rearrangement uses TRBV14 and TRBJ2-1; TRBD1 matches at 9 bases. The J segment lost 5 bases and the V segment lost 3 bases, leaving 8 bases of the junction unmatched. This CDR3 comprises 16 residues. Germline lookup yields CDR1 SGHDN and CDR2 FVKESK. The CDR3, as DNA: TGTGCCAGCAGCCATTTACCGGGACAGGGTGACAATGAGCAGTTCTTC. It yields the protein CASSHLPGQGDNEQFF.

V is TRBV12-5 and J is TRBJ2-3; D unresolved. CDR1 is LGHNT and CDR2 is FRNRAP in the germline V gene. The CDR3 loop spans 14 amino acids. Trimming removed 6 bases at V and 2 bases at J, with 12 bases between. This CDR3 reads CASGAYRPTDTQYF. The CDR3 DNA sequence: TGTGCTAGTGGGGCTTATAGGCCCACAGATACGCAGTATTTT.

This clone appeared a few times. At the DNA level, this CDR3 is encoded by other sequences in the same sample as well. The chain carries TRBV5-6 and TRBJ2-1, with 9 bases matching TRBD1. The CDR3 length is 15 residues. Germline-derived CDR1 and CDR2 are SGHDT and YYEEEE. V lost 0 bases and J lost 2; bases outside the gene matches: 0. CDR3 sequence: CASSLGDRAYNEQFF. The CDR3 nucleotides read TGTGCCAGCAGCTTGGGGGACAGGGCCTACAATGAGCAGTTCTTC.

This clone was detected once. The rearrangement joins TRBV11-3 to TRBJ2-1, with D maybe TRBD2 (6 bases). The CDR3 length is 17 residues. Trimming took 5 bases from V and 5 from J, leaving 22 bases between them. Germline assignment: CDR1 SGHNT and CDR2 YENEEA. CDR3 region: CASSPGHLGSVDNEQFF. The DNA for the CDR3 is TGTGCCAGCAGCCCCGGGCATCTCGGGAGCGTCGACAATGAGCAGTTCTTC.

The chain couples TRBV10-3 to TRBJ2-1, with 13 bases lining up with TRBD2. The germline V gene has CDR1 ENHRY and CDR2 SYGVKD. The CDR3 contains 17 residues. With 0 bases clipped from V and 6 bases from J, the junction kept 5 bases outside the gene matches. The CDR3 DNA is TGTGCCATCAGTGAGTCGACTAGCGGGAGGTTCCGCAATGAGCAGTTCTTC. Amino acids: CAISESTSGRFRNEQFF.

This rearrangement joins TRBV10-3 to TRBJ2-5; 10 bases align to TRBD2. CDR3 size: 14 residues. Germline trimming cut 5 bases from V and 5 bases from J; bases unmatched to any gene: 5. Looked up from germline, CDR1 is ENHRY and CDR2 is SYGVKD. In DNA form, the CDR3 reads TGTGCCATCAGTAAGCTAGCGGGAGACGAGACCCAGTACTTC. Protein: CAISKLAGDETQYF.

The chain uses TRBV7-9 and TRBJ2-1; 8 positions agree with TRBD1. V gave up 1 base and J gave up 10 bases; unmatched junction bases: 9. The CDR3 sequence is 15 residues long. Germline V gives CDR1 SEHNR, CDR2 FQNEAQ (reference sequence). The chain's CDR3 is CASSLDLTDRDEQFF. The CDR3 coding sequence is TGTGCCAGCAGCTTAGACTTGACGGACAGGGACGAGCAGTTCTTC. The entire variable domain, with the rest obtained from reference TRBV7-9 and TRBJ2-1, is as follows: DTGVSQNPRHKITKRGQNVTFRCDPISEHNRLYWYRQTLGQGPEFLTYFQNEAQLEKSRLLSDRFSAERPKGSFSTLEIQRTEQGDSAMYLCASSLDLTDRDEQFFGPGTRLTVL.

The genes are TRBV7-2 and TRBJ1-2; weak D call: TRBD1 (5 bases). Trimming took 2 bases from V and 4 from J, leaving 17 bases between them. Germline assignment: CDR1 SGHTA and CDR2 FQGNSA. CDR3 length: 16 residues. The CDR3 spells CASSLTGSEAGYGYTF. Here the CDR3 DNA reads TGTGCCAGCAGCTTAACAGGCTCGGAGGCCGGCTATGGCTACACCTTC.

The chain recombines TRBV5-6 with TRBJ2-5; either TRBD1 or TRBD2 may fit D (5 bases each). Germline V gene data show CDR1 as SGHDT and CDR2 as YYEEEE. Trimming shortened V by 0 bases and J by 5 bases, and 17 bases separated the two germline ends. The CDR3 is 16 residues long. The CDR3 here is CASSLVDRDVWETQYF. For the CDR3, the DNA is TGTGCCAGCAGCTTGGTGGATAGGGACGTATGGGAGACCCAGTACTTC.

The V and J genes are TRBV5-4 and TRBJ2-1; 10 positions match TRBD2. The germline V gene has CDR1 SGHNT and CDR2 YYREEE (reference sequence). The CDR3 consists of 14 residues. V lost 4 bases and J lost 9; bases outside the gene matches: 7. This CDR3 is CASSRRASGSEQFF. In nucleotides, the CDR3 is TGTGCCAGCAGCCGGAGGGCTAGCGGGAGTGAGCAGTTCTTC. The entire variable domain, with the rest obtained from reference TRBV5-4 and TRBJ2-1, is as follows: ETGVTQSPTHLIKTRGQQVTLRCSSQSGHNTVSWYQQALGQGPQFIFQYYREEENGRGNFPPRFSGLQFPNYSSELNVNALELDDSALYLCASSRRASGSEQFFGPGTRLTVL.

The chain joins TRBV6-6 to TRBJ1-1, with no clear D. Germline loops: CDR1 MNHNY, CDR2 SVGAGI (reference sequence). Trimming took 7 bases from V and 9 from J, leaving 15 bases between them. CDR3 size: 12 residues. The CDR3 region has the DNA TGTGCCAGCATCCACGGGAACGAGCAAGCTTTCTTT. Amino acids: CASIHGNEQAFF.

The genes are TRBV19 and TRBJ1-6, with 9 positions matching TRBD1. CDR3 length equals 15 residues. V lost 6 bases and J lost 6; bases outside the gene matches: 6. From germline, CDR1 is LNHDA and CDR2 SQIVND (reference sequence). Here the CDR3 reads CASSDTGGFNSPLHF. In DNA form, the CDR3 reads TGTGCCAGTAGCGACACAGGGGGCTTTAATTCACCCCTCCACTTT.

The sample holds a few counts of this clone. This chain connects TRBV5-6 to TRBJ2-7; D is perhaps TRBD1 (5 bases). Trimming removed 2 bases at V and 0 bases at J, with 9 bases between. Per germline, CDR1 SGHDT and CDR2 YYEEEE. This CDR3 has 14 residues. CDR3: CASSFRTPSYEQYF. Here the CDR3 DNA reads TGTGCCAGCAGCTTCAGGACACCCTCCTACGAGCAGTACTTC.

V is TRBV5-1 and J is TRBJ1-1; D unclear. Trimming shortened V by 0 bases and J by 0 bases, and 12 bases separated the two germline ends. This CDR3 has 16 amino acids. Germline V CDR1 and CDR2: SGHRS, YFSETQ. The CDR3 region has the DNA TGCGCCAGCAGCTTGGTTTTCTCGAACATGAACACTGAAGCTTTCTTT. Translated: CASSLVFSNMNTEAFF.

V usage is TRBV2 and J usage is TRBJ1-2; D call uncertain. The CDR3 consists of 15 residues. Germline-derived CDR1 and CDR2 are SNHLY and FYNNEI. Trimming removed 5 bases at V and 1 base at J, with 14 bases between. CDR3 in amino acids: CASSRVETSNYGYTF. DNA for the CDR3: TGTGCCAGCAGTCGCGTTGAGACAAGTAACTATGGCTACACCTTC.